The 32 T cell receptor beta chains given below trace back to one sample, sequenced in a study of T-cell memory formation after mild COVID-19. MiXCR, run by TCRdb on the 5' RACE reads, gives a single entry per CDR3 protein. The sample includes about 210,000 distinct CDR3 sequences, 10% to 13% seen only once; the top ten take approximately 2.8%. The sequencing sample was made of PBMCs or a T cell subset sorted from them (not recorded which). The receptor source for this set is a man aged 18 to 29 who had mild COVID-19 (a few samples of this study predate the infection). Cell type and time point are not known.

This clonotype was seen more than once but under ten times. The CDR3 nucleotides read TGCAGCGTTCAGGCGCAGGATCGAACAGATACGCAGTATTTT. Translated, it gives CSVQAQDRTDTQYF. The J gene is TRBJ2-3, the V gene TRBV29-1; the D is unclear. The CDR3 is 14 amino acids. Trimming pared 5 bases from V and 3 bases from J, leaving 15 bases between. The V gene's germline CDR1 is SQVTM and CDR2 ANQGSEA.

The chain uses TRBV3-2 and TRBJ1-2; the listed D gene, TRBD1, was not tested against the DNA. TRBV3-2 is classified as a pseudogene. The CDR3 is 18 residues long. The DNA for the CDR3 is TGTGCCAGCAGCCAAGATCCCCCCCTGTATCCCTGGGAGGAAGGCTACACCTTC. This encodes CASSQDPPLYPWEEGYTF.

V and J are TRBV7-9 and TRBJ2-5; no definite D call. The V end was cut by 5 bases, the J end by 5 bases, with 15 bases between. The CDR3 loop spans 14 amino acids. The germline V gene encodes CDR1 SEHNR and CDR2 FQNEAQ (reference sequence). CDR3 protein: CASSLPISLETQYF. CDR3 nucleotide sequence: TGTGCCAGCAGCCTACCGATAAGTTTGGAGACCCAGTACTTC.

Ten or more counts support this clonotype. The chain joins TRBV4-1 to TRBJ1-5; D is unresolved. The CDR3 is made up of 17 amino acids. Germline assignment: CDR1 MGHRA and CDR2 YSYEKL. V gave up 1 base and J gave up 2 bases, with 15 bases separating them. The CDR3 here is CASSQGSRLLGNQPQHF. CDR3 bases: TGCGCCAGCAGCCAAGGTTCGCGACTTTTGGGCAATCAGCCCCAGCATTTT.

This CDR3 reads CATLQGSTDTQYF. In DNA form, the CDR3 reads TGTGCCACCCTTCAGGGAAGCACAGATACGCAGTATTTT. This chain connects TRBV6-1 to TRBJ2-3; tentatively, D is TRBD1 (5 bases). The CDR3 covers 13 residues. Trimming took 10 bases from V and 0 from J, leaving 11 bases between them. The germline V gene encodes CDR1 MNHNS and CDR2 SASEGT.

This clonotype showed up just a few times. V usage is TRBV21-1 and J usage is TRBJ2-1; the table's D call TRBD2 went unverified against the DNA. TRBV21-1 is annotated as a pseudogene. This CDR3 has 18 residues. In nucleotides, the CDR3 is TGTGCCAGCAGCACCCGGACTAGCCGTAAGAGCTCCTACAATGAGCAGTTCTTC. It encodes CASSTRTSRKSSYNEQFF.

This clonotype has a handful of counts. The chain couples TRBV4-3 to TRBJ2-3; maybe TRBD1 (6 bases). Trimming pared 3 bases from V and 4 bases from J, leaving 14 bases between. Germline assignment: CDR1 LGHNA and CDR2 YSLEER. This CDR3 comprises 15 residues. CDR3: CASSQGALGADTQYF. The CDR3 DNA reads TGCGCCAGCAGCCAGGGGGCGCTAGGGGCAGATACGCAGTATTTT.

J is TRBJ2-1 and V is TRBV24-1, with a weak D call TRBD2 (6 bases). This CDR3 comprises 17 residues. V lost 3 bases and J 0 bases, leaving 14 bases between the germline ends. Germline CDR1 and CDR2: KGHDR and SFDVKD. The CDR3 sequence is CATSDPGRGSSYNEQFF. CDR3 DNA sequence: TGTGCCACCAGTGATCCCGGACGGGGGAGCTCCTACAATGAGCAGTTCTTC.

This clonotype was recorded at least ten times. An end of the junction does not agree with germline; a read error may underlie this. The chain couples TRBV29-1 to TRBJ2-5; maybe TRBD2 (5 bases). Germline V gives CDR1 SQVTM, CDR2 ANQGSEA. The CDR3 contains 11 residues. The CDR3 coding sequence is TGCAGCCTTGACCGGGGAGAGACCCAGTACTTC. Its translation: CSLDRGETQYF.

This chain links TRBV6-2 or TRBV6-3 with TRBJ2-5; the match to TRBD1 covers 7 bases. This CDR3 region has 15 residues. V lost 5 bases to trimming and J lost 5 bases; unmatched junction nucleotides: 11. Germline-derived CDR1 and CDR2 are MNHEY and SVGEGT. CDR3 DNA: TGTGCCAGCAGTAAACCCCCAAGGGGGCAGGAGACCCAGTACTTC. This encodes CASSKPPRGQETQYF.

This clonotype was found a few times. The chain joins TRBV2 to TRBJ2-7; tentatively, D is TRBD1 (5 bases). V lost 3 bases and J lost 2, with 11 bases in between. The length of the CDR3 is 14 residues. The germline V gene encodes CDR1 SNHLY and CDR2 FYNNEI. The CDR3 region has the DNA TGTGCCAGCAGTGAGGGGCACACCACCTACGAGCAGTACGTC. Amino acids: CASSEGHTTYEQYV.

This clonotype was seen only a few times. The rearrangement links TRBV7-2 to TRBJ2-7, with D perhaps TRBD1 or TRBD2 (5 bases each). V was cut by 5 bases and J by 3 bases, with 14 bases left in between. Germline values: CDR1 SGHTA, CDR2 FQGNSA. The CDR3 covers 14 residues. This CDR3 reads CASSLRDGYYEQYF. The DNA for the CDR3 is TGTGCCAGCAGCCTACGGGACGGGTACTACGAGCAGTACTTC. The whole variable domain, remainder taken from reference TRBV7-2 and TRBJ2-7, is GAGVSQSPSNKVTEKGKDVELRCDPISGHTALYWYRQSLGQGLEFLIYFQGNSAPDKSGLPSDRFSAERTGGSVSTLTIQRTQQEDSAVYLCASSLRDGYYEQYFGPGTRLTVT.

This chain links TRBV12-3 or TRBV12-4 with TRBJ2-1, with 11 bases fitting TRBD2. There are 15 residues in the CDR3. The V and J ends lost 6 bases and 6 bases, in that order; junction bases with no gene match: 7. The CDR3 bases are TGTGCCAGCAGCTTGATTAGCGGGGGGGGCAATGAGCAGTTCTTC. This codes for CASSLISGGGNEQFF.

The rearrangement links TRBV2 to TRBJ1-3, with no clear D. CDR3 length: 14 residues. Between the trimmed V and J ends, which lost 1 base and 1 base, there was a span of 5 bases. In germline, CDR1 is SNHLY, CDR2 FYNNEI. The CDR3 region is CASSEVFSGNTIYF. CDR3 nucleotides: TGTGCCAGCAGTGAAGTATTTTCTGGAAACACCATATATTTT.

This clonotype was seen a few times. The chain couples TRBV7-2 to TRBJ2-5, with D unclear. The CDR3 is made up of 12 amino acids. The V end lost 5 bases, the J end lost 4 bases, and 8 bases lay between the germline ends. Germline V gene sequence: CDR1 SGHTA, CDR2 FQGNSA. The CDR3 region has the DNA TGTGCCAGCAGCACCCTAAGAGAGACCCAGTACTTC. This gives the protein CASSTLRETQYF.

This clonotype has just a few counts. The chain combines TRBV13 with TRBJ2-5; 9 positions match TRBD1. The CDR3 length is 14 residues. Germline V gene sequence: CDR1 PRHDT, CDR2 FYEKMQ (reference sequence). V dropped 4 bases and J dropped 5; count of bases not matched to a gene: 5. The CDR3 spells CASSSTGGSETQYF. The CDR3, as DNA: TGTGCCAGCAGCTCCACAGGGGGCAGCGAGACCCAGTACTTC.

This clonotype was counted at least ten times. This chain joins TRBV7-3 and TRBJ2-2; 7 bases fit TRBD1. The CDR3 loop spans 14 amino acids. Germline lookup yields CDR1 SGHTA and CDR2 FQGTGA. Unmatched junction bases numbered 4, after V lost 5 bases and J lost 4 bases. The CDR3 protein is CASSDGQVTGELFF. The DNA for the CDR3 is TGTGCCAGCAGCGACGGACAGGTCACCGGGGAGCTGTTTTTT.

Only a few counts were recorded for this clonotype. J is TRBJ1-3 and V is TRBV12-3 or TRBV12-4; unclear D gene. The CDR3 is 13 residues long. V was trimmed by 7 bases and J by 3 bases, leaving 10 bases between them. The CDR3 nucleotides read TGTGCCAGCAACACGGACGGTGGAAACACCATATATTTT. Its protein is CASNTDGGNTIYF.

The sample holds many counts of this clonotype. The chain carries TRBV20-1 and TRBJ2-3, with 10 bases fitting TRBD2. CDR1 is DFQATT and CDR2 is SNEGSKA in the germline V gene (reference sequence). Losses at the gene ends were 4 bases for V and 3 bases for J; bases not matched to a gene: 4. There are 14 residues in the CDR3. The CDR3 DNA reads TGCAGTGCTATACTAGCGGGGTCGACAGATACGCAGTATTTT. Amino acid sequence: CSAILAGSTDTQYF.

The CDR3 loop reads CASTRDGSSGANVLTF. CDR3 coding DNA: TGTGCCAGCACTCGGGACGGAAGCTCTGGGGCCAACGTCCTGACTTTC. The chain is built from TRBV7-2 and TRBJ2-6; tentatively, D is TRBD1 or TRBD2 (5 bases each). Germline CDR1 is SGHTA and CDR2 is FQGNSA. V gave up 7 bases and J gave up 0 bases, with 13 bases separating them. This CDR3 comprises 16 residues. Using reference TRBV7-2 and TRBJ2-6 for the parts outside the CDR3, the full variable domain is GAGVSQSPSNKVTEKGKDVELRCDPISGHTALYWYRQSLGQGLEFLIYFQGNSAPDKSGLPSDRFSAERTGGSVSTLTIQRTQQEDSAVYLCASTRDGSSGANVLTFGAGSRLTVL.

This clonotype was seen many times. The gene calls are TRBV10-1 and TRBJ2-3; no firm D call. The germline V gene encodes CDR1 WNHNN and CDR2 SYGVQD (reference sequence). The CDR3 runs 14 residues. V was trimmed by 3 bases and J by 11 bases, leaving 18 bases between them. The CDR3 reads CASSDFSSSTRQYF. The CDR3 coding sequence is TGCGCCAGCAGTGATTTCTCGAGTTCTACGAGGCAGTATTTT.

The chain has TRBV4-3 and TRBJ1-2; a weak D match, TRBD1 (5 bases). Germline CDR1 LGHNA, CDR2 YSLEER. The CDR3 sequence is 15 residues long. V dropped 2 bases and J dropped 0 bases, with 10 bases sitting between them. The CDR3 protein is CASSQTRDSNYGYTF. The CDR3, as DNA: TGCGCCAGCAGCCAAACCAGGGACTCTAACTATGGCTACACCTTC.

This chain joins TRBV18 and TRBJ1-2; TRBD1 might be the D (6 bases). Germline CDR1 KGHSH, CDR2 LQKENI. The germline V and J ends were trimmed by 5 bases and 3 bases, with 10 bases remaining between them. This CDR3 is built from 13 residues. CDR3 coding DNA: TGTGCCAGCTCAAACAGGGTAGACTATGGCTACACCTTC. It codes for CASSNRVDYGYTF.

This clonotype was seen once. V usage is TRBV18 and J usage is TRBJ1-2; tentatively, D is TRBD1 (6 bases). The CDR3 runs to 13 residues. The V gene's germline CDR1 is KGHSH and CDR2 LQKENI. Trimming took 3 bases from V and 5 from J, leaving 10 bases between them. CDR3 nucleotides: TGTGCCAGCTCACCGCGACAGGATTATGGCTACACCTTC. Amino acid sequence: CASSPRQDYGYTF.

The chain combines TRBV7-2 with TRBJ1-2, with 8 bases matching TRBD1. The CDR3 runs 13 residues. Trimming took 5 bases from V and 7 from J; bases not matched to a gene: 6. Germline CDR1 is SGHTA and CDR2 is FQGNSA. Written as DNA, the CDR3 is TGTGCCAGCAGCCCCCAGGGGGCGCGTGGCTACACCTTC. It encodes CASSPQGARGYTF.

This clonotype came up a few times. The rearrangement uses TRBV19 and TRBJ2-7; D remains ambiguous. The CDR3 loop spans 13 amino acids. Germline values: CDR1 LNHDA, CDR2 SQIVND (reference sequence). V lost 3 bases and J 0 bases, leaving 6 bases between the germline ends. CDR3 sequence (DNA): TGTGCCAGTAGTATCTCCCGCTCCTACGAGCAGTACTTC. Translating it yields CASSISRSYEQYF.

V usage is TRBV5-1 and J usage is TRBJ2-3, with D possibly matching TRBD2 (5 bases). The CDR3 spans 14 residues. V dropped 2 bases and J dropped 2 bases, with 9 bases sitting between them. CDR1 and CDR2 (germline): SGHRS, YFSETQ. The CDR3 coding sequence is TGCGCCAGCAGCTTCGCGGGCACCACAGATACGCAGTATTTT. This gives the protein CASSFAGTTDTQYF.

The rearrangement links TRBV20-1 to TRBJ2-5, with 12 bases lining up with TRBD2. J was trimmed by 1 base and V by 1 base; bases with no gene match: 10. This CDR3 region has 18 residues. Per the germline V gene, CDR1 is DFQATT and CDR2 is SNEGSKA (reference sequence). The CDR3 nucleotides are TGCAGTGCTAGAGGCGTTCCCGGACTAGCGGGGCCCCAAGAGACCCAGTACTTC. This encodes CSARGVPGLAGPQETQYF.

V gene TRBV7-2 combines with J gene TRBJ2-3; 7 bases map to TRBD2. Per germline, CDR1 SGHTA and CDR2 FQGNSA. The V segment lost 5 bases and the J segment 5 bases; nucleotides outside the gene matches: 10. The CDR3 spans 15 residues. The CDR3 reads CASSLGRGLGDTQYF. CDR3 nucleotides: TGTGCCAGCAGCCTAGGGCGGGGGTTAGGAGATACGCAGTATTTT.

The rearrangement links TRBV12-2 to TRBJ2-7; the D segment call TRBD1 is taken from the table without a DNA check. TRBV12-2 is a known pseudogene. This CDR3 has 15 residues. The CDR3 loop is CASRLGRGGFHEQYV. In nucleotides, the CDR3 is TGTGCAAGTCGCTTAGGGCGGGGGGGCTTCCACGAGCAGTACGTC.

This clonotype was counted between two and nine times. The J gene is TRBJ2-3, the V gene TRBV14; 7 positions match TRBD1. The germline V gene has CDR1 SGHDN and CDR2 FVKESK. The CDR3 has 16 residues. The V and J ends lost 1 base and 4 bases, in that order; junction bases with no gene match: 8. The CDR3 spells CASSQVGRGPADTQYF. In DNA, the CDR3 is TGTGCCAGCAGCCAAGTCGGAAGGGGGCCTGCAGATACGCAGTATTTT.

This clonotype was counted at least ten times. This chain links TRBV10-3 with TRBJ1-6; weak D call: TRBD1 (5 bases). The CDR3 is 14 residues long. Trimming removed 6 bases from V and 7 bases from J, with 13 bases in between. Germline CDR1 is ENHRY and CDR2 is SYGVKD. The DNA of the CDR3 is TGTGCCATCAGCCAGGGTAACTACAATTCACCCCTCCACTTT. Its translation: CAISQGNYNSPLHF.